This T cell receptor beta chain was sequenced for a study of blood T cells in healthy people across ages. Study observations and caveats: Unsorted PBMCs prevented conclusive naive versus antigen-experienced comparison. Age advanced and TCR beta diversity per million T cells fell, roughly linearly.

Isolating PBMCs gave at least 6 million of these cells per sample. Sample-barcoded 5' priming and a J-beta primer mix drove a second PCR of roughly 7 to 11 cycles. Tagging of each cDNA molecule was performed by a template-switch adaptor with 12 random nucleotides. MiXCR was run by TCRdb on the 5' RACE reads, yielding one entry per CDR3 protein. The top ten hold approximately 10% of the sample, which has 1.6 million or so distinct CDR3 sequences, 30% to 40% seen once. This clonotype was picked up a small number of times. Its target is unknown. The junction had 14 bases not matched to a gene; V was cut back by 7 bases and J by 8 bases. Germline CDR1 reads MDHEN; CDR2 reads SYDVKM. The CDR3 consists of 15 residues.

Specimen: blood. The origin of this receptor is a woman between 25 and 40 years old in good health. The rearrangement joins TRBV28 to TRBJ2-1; 7 positions agree with TRBD1. The CDR3 DNA sequence: TGTGCCAGCACTGCGTTACAGGGGAATAGGGATGAGCAGTTCTTC. It codes for CASTALQGNRDEQFF. The whole variable domain, filled in from reference TRBV28 and TRBJ2-1, reads DVKVTQSSRYLVKRTGEKVFLECVQDMDHENMFWYRQDPGLGLRLIYFSYDVKMKEKGDIPEGYSVSREKKERFSLILESASTNQTSMYLCASTALQGNRDEQFFGPGTRLTVL.